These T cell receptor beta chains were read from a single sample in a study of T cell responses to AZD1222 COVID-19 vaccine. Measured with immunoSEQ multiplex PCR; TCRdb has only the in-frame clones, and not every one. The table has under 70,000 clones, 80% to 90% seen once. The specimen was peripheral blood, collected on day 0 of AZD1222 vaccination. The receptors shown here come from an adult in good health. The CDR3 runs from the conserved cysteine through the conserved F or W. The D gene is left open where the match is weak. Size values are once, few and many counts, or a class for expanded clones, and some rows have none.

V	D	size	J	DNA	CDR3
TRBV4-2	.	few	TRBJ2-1	TGTGCCAGCAGCCAAGAGGTGGGAATAAATTCCTACAATGAGCAGTTCTTC	CASSQEVGINSYNEQFF
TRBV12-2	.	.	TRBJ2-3	TGTGCAAGTCGCTTAGTTGGCAGAACTTCCACAGATACGCAGTATTTT	CASRLVGRTSTDTQYF
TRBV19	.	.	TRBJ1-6	TGTGCCAGTAGTATCGAGGGGAATTCACCCCTCCACTTT	CASSIEGNSPLHF
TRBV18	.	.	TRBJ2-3	TGTGCCAGCTCACCCCAGGTAGGAGATACGCAGTATTTT	CASSPQVGDTQYF
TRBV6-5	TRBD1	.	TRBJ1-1	TGTGCCAGCAGTTACCCTCCGGGACAGGGGTCTGAAGCTTTCTTT	CASSYPPGQGSEAFF
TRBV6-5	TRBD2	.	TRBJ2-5	TGTGCCAGCAGGCCAGCGGGAGAGGGAGAGACCCAGTACTTC	CASRPAGEGETQYF
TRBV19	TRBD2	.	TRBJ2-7	TGTGCCAGTAGTAATGGGGCTAGCGGGCACTACGAGCAGTACTTC	CASSNGASGHYEQYF
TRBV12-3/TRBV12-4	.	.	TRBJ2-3	TGTGCCAGCAGGGTAGGAAGCACAGATACGCAGTATTTT	CASRVGSTDTQYF
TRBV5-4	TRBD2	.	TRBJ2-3	TGTGCCAGCAGCCCCAAACCGGGACTAGCGGGGACGGGAGATACGCAGTATTTT	CASSPKPGLAGTGDTQYF
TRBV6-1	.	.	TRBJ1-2	TGTGCCAGCAGTGACAGGGCTCGATATGGCTACACCTTC	CASSDRARYGYTF